This entry lists 18 T cell receptor beta chains sequenced from one sample in a study of T cell repertoires in cytomegalovirus infection. These TCRs' antigens remain unknown. In TCRdb, the reads were re-called with MiXCR into one record per CDR3 protein. Of about 52,000 distinct CDR3 sequences listed, roughly 21% are singletons. The specimen was CD8+ T cells from cultured PBMCs, collected from culture after CMV antigen stimulation. These receptor sequences come from a human donor in good health (CMV status not recorded). Some clones in this sample may be carry-over from other donors' samples.

The genes are TRBV12-3 or TRBV12-4 and TRBJ1-2; tentative D call: TRBD1 (5 bases). V dropped 2 bases and J dropped 5 bases, with 12 bases sitting between them. The CDR3 loop spans 14 amino acids. CDR3 DNA sequence: TGTGCCAGCAGTTTATTCGGGACTAGTTATGGCTACACCTTC. Its translation: CASSLFGTSYGYTF.

The rearrangement links TRBV14 to TRBJ2-5; the D is unclear. The CDR3 totals 15 residues. The germline V gene encodes CDR1 SGHDN and CDR2 FVKESK. Trimming removed 1 base at V and 5 bases at J, with 14 bases between. The CDR3 region has the DNA TGTGCCAGCAGCCAAGTAGACGGCCAATGGGAGACCCAGTACTTC. Residues: CASSQVDGQWETQYF. Complete variable domain (other parts from reference TRBV14 and TRBJ2-5): EAGVTQFPSHSVIEKGQTVTLRCDPISGHDNLYWYRRVMGKEIKFLLHFVKESKQDESGMPNNRFLAERTGGTYSTLKVQPAELEDSGVYFCASSQVDGQWETQYFGPGTRLLVL.

The rearrangement uses TRBV4-3 and TRBJ1-2; tentatively, D is TRBD1 (6 bases). This CDR3 has 14 residues. Germline lookup yields CDR1 LGHNA and CDR2 YSLEER. V was shortened by 7 bases and J by 7 bases, with 19 bases between the two germline ends. For the CDR3, the DNA is TGCGCCAGCAACCTCATACAGGGTGCATCTGGCTACACCTTC. This gives the protein CASNLIQGASGYTF.

The chain couples TRBV12-3 or TRBV12-4 to TRBJ1-1; 9 bases align to TRBD1. CDR3 length: 14 amino acids. J gave up 4 bases and V 7 bases, and 7 bases lay outside the gene matches. DNA of the CDR3: TGTGCCAGCAAATCGACAGGGGGGATCACTGAAGCTTTCTTT. Encoded protein: CASKSTGGITEAFF.

In its sample, this clonotype was seen a few times. The genes are TRBV6-4 and TRBJ2-1, with 14 positions matching TRBD2. The CDR3 covers 16 residues. The trim removed 6 bases at V and 4 bases at J, leaving 5 bases unmatched. The germline V gene has CDR1 MRHNA and CDR2 SNTAGT. CDR3 region: CASSPGLAGEYNEQFF. CDR3 in DNA: TGTGCCAGCAGCCCGGGACTAGCGGGGGAGTACAATGAGCAGTTCTTC.

This sequence joins TRBV6-1 and TRBJ2-7, with 12 bases fitting TRBD2. Trimming removed 6 bases from V and 1 base from J; junction bases left unmatched: 7. Germline-derived CDR1 and CDR2 are MNHNS and SASEGT. The CDR3 has 16 amino acids. In DNA form, the CDR3 reads TGTGCCAGCAGAGTCCTAGCGGGGGGGGATTCCTACGAGCAGTACTTC. Encoded protein: CASRVLAGGDSYEQYF.

The chain uses TRBV6-2 or TRBV6-3 and TRBJ1-5; TRBD1 is a possible D gene (6 bases). Germline CDR1 MNHEY, CDR2 SVGEGT. The V gene lost 6 bases and the J gene lost 0 bases, with 12 bases spanning the gap. There are 15 residues in the CDR3. CDR3 amino acids: CASSYGQYSNQPQHF. CDR3 nucleotide sequence: TGTGCCAGCAGCTACGGACAGTATAGCAATCAGCCCCAGCATTTT.

The chain uses TRBV6-1 and TRBJ1-5, with TRBD1 identical over 7 bases. Trimming cost V 8 bases and J 0 bases; bases outside gene matches: 1. CDR1 is MNHNS, CDR2 SASEGT, per germline. The CDR3 is made up of 13 amino acids. The CDR3 here is CASGDSSNQPQHF. CDR3 nucleotides: TGTGCCAGCGGGGACAGTAGCAATCAGCCCCAGCATTTT.

This clonotype appeared many times. The V call is TRBV7-2, the J call TRBJ1-1, with TRBD1 as a possible D gene (6 bases). Germline loops: CDR1 SGHTA, CDR2 FQGNSA. Trimming removed 5 bases from V and 6 bases from J, with 19 bases in between. The CDR3 contains 15 residues. The CDR3 reads CASSPYGGAGAEAFF. The CDR3 DNA sequence: TGTGCCAGCAGCCCTTATGGGGGGGCGGGAGCTGAAGCTTTCTTT.

The CDR3 region is CASSHPGAAREQYF. The CDR3 nucleotides are TGTGCCAGCAGCCACCCAGGGGCGGCGCGGGAGCAGTACTTC. The chain links TRBV4-2 to TRBJ2-7, with D maybe TRBD1 (6 bases). The CDR3 is made up of 14 amino acids. CDR1 is LGHNA, CDR2 YNFKEQ, per germline. Trimming removed 3 bases from V and 7 bases from J, with 16 bases in between.

The chain is built from TRBV5-6 and TRBJ1-5, with TRBD1 matching over 7 bases. V lost 1 base and J lost 9; bases outside the gene matches: 7. Germline CDR1 reads SGHDT; CDR2 reads YYEEEE. The CDR3 consists of 14 residues. The CDR3 here is CASSLQTGIMPQHF. The CDR3, as DNA: TGTGCCAGCAGCTTGCAGACAGGGATAATGCCCCAGCATTTT. The whole variable domain, filled in from reference TRBV5-6 and TRBJ1-5, reads DAGVTQSPTHLIKTRGQQVTLRCSPKSGHDTVSWYQQALGQGPQFIFQYYEEEERQRGNFPDRFSGHQFPNYSSELNVNALLLGDSALYLCASSLQTGIMPQHFGDGTRLSIL.

The chain combines TRBV18 with TRBJ2-3, with TRBD2 as a possible D gene (6 bases). The length of the CDR3 is 13 residues. CDR1 is KGHSH, CDR2 LQKENI, per germline. V was pared by 3 bases and J by 5 bases, with 9 bases between. As DNA, the CDR3 is TGTGCCAGCTCACCCTATAGCGGAGATACGCAGTATTTT. As protein: CASSPYSGDTQYF.

This chain links TRBV2 with TRBJ1-2; D may be TRBD1 (6 bases). V shed 8 bases and J shed 6 bases, with 19 bases lying between them. The CDR3 consists of 14 residues. The germline CDR1 and CDR2 sequences are SNHLY and FYNNEI. The DNA of the CDR3 is TGTGCCAGCCCCTCCCCCGACAGGATAGATGGCTACACCTTC. It is translated as CASPSPDRIDGYTF.

This clonotype was recorded many times. The chain combines TRBV7-2 with TRBJ2-7; 12 bases line up with TRBD1. The CDR3 length is 18 residues. Germline CDR1 is SGHTA and CDR2 is FQGNSA. J was trimmed by 2 bases and V by 2 bases; bases with no gene match: 10. DNA of the CDR3: TGTGCCAGCAGCTTAAATTTCCCCGGGACAGGGGGCACCTACGAGCAGTACTTC. It is translated as CASSLNFPGTGGTYEQYF.

This clonotype appeared a few times. This chain connects TRBV6-5 to TRBJ1-1; perhaps TRBD1 as D (6 bases). The germline CDR1 and CDR2 sequences are MNHEY and SVGAGI. The CDR3 sequence is 16 residues long. V gave up 2 bases and J gave up 0 bases, with 13 bases separating them. CDR3 residues: CASSYELGGLNTEAFF. CDR3 nucleotides: TGTGCCAGCAGTTACGAATTAGGGGGGTTGAACACTGAAGCTTTCTTT.

This clonotype has a handful of counts. The gene calls are TRBV28 and TRBJ2-7; TRBD2 is a possible D gene (6 bases). This CDR3 has 15 amino acids. Germline CDR1 and CDR2: MDHEN and SYDVKM. Trimming pared 2 bases from V and 1 base from J, leaving 12 bases between. The CDR3 DNA reads as TGTGCCAGCAGTTTAGGCCCGGGAGCGTCCTACGAGCAGTACTTC. It yields the protein CASSLGPGASYEQYF.

For the CDR3, the DNA is TGTGCCAGCAGCCCGAGACAGGGGTCCTACGAGCAGTACTTC. Translated, it gives CASSPRQGSYEQYF. The chain recombines TRBV7-9 with TRBJ2-7; 8 bases are a match to TRBD1. This CDR3 contains 14 residues. V dropped 5 bases and J dropped 1; count of bases not matched to a gene: 4. From germline, CDR1 is SEHNR and CDR2 FQNEAQ (reference sequence).

The chain uses TRBV4-3 and TRBJ1-1; D perhaps matches TRBD1 (5 bases). The CDR3 contains 16 residues. Trimming took 0 bases from V and 1 from J, leaving 12 bases between them. CDR1 is LGHNA and CDR2 is YSLEER in the germline V gene. The CDR3 DNA reads TGCGCCAGCAGCCAAGATTTGCAGGGACGGAACACTGAAGCTTTCTTT. As protein: CASSQDLQGRNTEAFF.